The 6 T cell receptor beta chains presented below share a single source sample, sequenced in a study of technical replicates of blood from a handful of donors. Assay: immunoSEQ multiplex PCR; the TCRdb copy retains only in-frame clones and omits some. Of around 100,000 clones in the sample, approximately 96% were seen once. Specimen: T cells isolated from PBMCs. These receptors were taken from a human donor in good health.

The V and J genes are TRBV10-3 and TRBJ2-1; D ambiguous. Trimming removed 2 bases from V and 5 bases from J, with 7 bases in between. Looked up from germline, CDR1 is ENHRY and CDR2 is SYGVKD. CDR3 length: 13 residues. CDR3 sequence (DNA): TGTGCCATCAGTGAGGGCGGAAACAATGAGCAGTTCTTC. Translating it yields CAISEGGNNEQFF.

The chain employs TRBV18 and TRBJ1-1, with D possibly being TRBD1 (6 bases). The germline gives CDR1 KGHSH, CDR2 LQKENI. Trimming stripped 2 bases from V and 4 bases from J, with 11 bases between. This CDR3 is built from 14 residues. The CDR3 protein is CASSPGGAGTEAFF. As DNA, the CDR3 is TGTGCCAGCTCACCAGGGGGGGCCGGCACTGAAGCTTTCTTT.

This clone was found a few times. The chain links TRBV4-1 to TRBJ1-1; D is uncertain. Trimming left V 0 bases short and J 0 bases short, with 8 bases between. CDR3 length equals 15 residues. Germline V gene data show CDR1 as MGHRA and CDR2 as YSYEKL. The CDR3 here is CASSQDPGLNTEAFF. CDR3 nucleotides: TGCGCCAGCAGCCAAGATCCCGGTCTGAACACTGAAGCTTTCTTT.

This rearrangement joins TRBV19 to TRBJ2-1; possible D gene TRBD1, 6 bases. The CDR3 has 13 residues. Germline CDR1 is LNHDA and CDR2 is SQIVND (reference sequence). The V gene lost 6 bases and the J gene lost 8 bases, with 14 bases spanning the gap. CDR3: CASSPTGLDEQFF. The CDR3, as DNA: TGTGCCAGTAGCCCCACAGGGTTGGATGAGCAGTTCTTC. Variable domain in full (rest from reference TRBV19 and TRBJ2-1): DGGITQSPKYLFRKEGQNVTLSCEQNLNHDAMYWYRQDPGQGLRLIYYSQIVNDFQKGDIAEGYSVSREKKESFPLTVTSAQKNPTAFYLCASSPTGLDEQFFGPGTRLTVL.

CDR3 sequence (DNA): TGTGCCAGCAGCTTAGATCAGGGGCTAAATCAGCCCCAGCATTTT. Protein: CASSLDQGLNQPQHF. The V and J genes are TRBV11-2 and TRBJ1-5; D possibly corresponds to TRBD1 (6 bases). Germline V gene lookup returns CDR1 SGHAT and CDR2 FQNNGV. V was trimmed by 0 bases and J by 4 bases, leaving 10 bases between them. This CDR3 region has 15 residues.

Here the CDR3 DNA reads TGTGCCAGCAGCTTACAGTCCACAGATACGCAGTATTTT. Protein product: CASSLQSTDTQYF. V gene TRBV7-3 combines with J gene TRBJ2-3; D is unresolved. Per the germline V gene, CDR1 is SGHTA and CDR2 is FQGTGA. This CDR3 is 13 amino acids long. The V and J ends lost 2 bases and 2 bases respectively, with 5 bases between them. The whole variable domain, filled in from reference TRBV7-3 and TRBJ2-3, reads GAGVSQTPSNKVTEKGKYVELRCDPISGHTALYWYRQSLGQGPEFLIYFQGTGAADDSGLPNDRFFAVRPEGSVSTLKIQRTERGDSAVYLCASSLQSTDTQYFGPGTRLTVL.